The 29 T cell receptor beta chains below come from one sample, sequenced in a study of blood T cell repertoires in COVID-19. Assay: immunoSEQ multiplex PCR; the TCRdb copy retains only in-frame clones and omits some. The repertoire holds about 170,000 clones, approximately 85% seen once, with 7.7% in the top ten. Material: peripheral blood. These receptors were collected from a man aged 40-50 years who had recovered from COVID-19.

This sequence joins TRBV10-3 and TRBJ2-1, with D perhaps TRBD2 (6 bases). This CDR3 comprises 14 residues. Trimming shortened V by 10 bases and J by 9 bases, and 22 bases separated the two germline ends. Germline loops: CDR1 ENHRY, CDR2 SYGVKD. CDR3 bases: TGTGCCACACGTGGGGTTGGAGGGGACCCTGAGCAGTTCTTC. It translates to CATRGVGGDPEQFF.

The chain carries TRBV4-1 and TRBJ2-7, with 11 bases that match TRBD1. Trimming removed 5 bases from V and 7 bases from J; junction bases left unmatched: 7. The CDR3 runs 14 residues. The germline V gene has CDR1 MGHRA and CDR2 YSYEKL. Written as DNA, the CDR3 is TGCGCCAGCAGCAGGACAGGGGGCGCGGGAGAGCAGTACTTC. Amino acid sequence: CASSRTGGAGEQYF.

This chain connects TRBV5-5 to TRBJ1-4; a possible D gene is TRBD1 (6 bases). Trimming pared 4 bases from V and 5 bases from J, leaving 18 bases between. The CDR3 length is 16 residues. Germline assignment: CDR1 SGHKS and CDR2 YYEKEE (reference sequence). The chain's CDR3 is CASSPGAGAPNEKLFF. The CDR3 bases are TGTGCCAGCAGCCCAGGGGCCGGGGCGCCGAATGAAAAACTGTTTTTT.

The chain couples TRBV27 to TRBJ2-7; 11 nucleotides agree with TRBD2. The V gene end was trimmed by 11 bases and the J gene end by 4 bases; junction bases not matched to a gene: 10. This CDR3 spans 14 amino acids. Germline CDR1 and CDR2: MNHEY and SMNVEV (reference sequence). CDR3: CAPRRLAGGYEQYF. The CDR3 coding sequence is TGTGCCCCTCGGAGGCTAGCGGGAGGATACGAGCAGTACTTC.

The chain uses TRBV7-8 and TRBJ2-7; TRBD2 might be the D (6 bases). V lost 0 bases to trimming and J lost 6 bases, with 12 bases between them. Germline assignment: CDR1 SGHVS and CDR2 FQNEAQ. The CDR3 totals 14 residues. CDR3 amino acids: CASSLAGQEGEQYF. The CDR3 region has the DNA TGTGCCAGCAGCTTAGCGGGGCAGGAGGGCGAGCAGTACTTC.

V is TRBV28 and J is TRBJ1-5; TRBD1 matches at 10 bases. The CDR3 is 16 amino acids. The germline V gene encodes CDR1 MDHEN and CDR2 SYDVKM. Germline trimming cut 5 bases from V and 5 bases from J; bases unmatched to any gene: 9. DNA of the CDR3: TGTGCCAGCAGTACCCGGGACAGGGGATTGCATCAGCCCCAGCATTTT. It codes for CASSTRDRGLHQPQHF.

J is TRBJ2-5 and V is TRBV9, with TRBD1 as a possible D gene (6 bases). Germline CDR1 and CDR2: SGDLS and YYNGEE. The CDR3 covers 16 residues. Deletions cut 0 bases from V and 5 bases from J, with 17 bases between. The CDR3 protein is CASSVAQSRGLETQYF. CDR3 DNA: TGTGCCAGCAGCGTAGCCCAAAGCAGGGGATTGGAGACCCAGTACTTC.

The rearrangement joins TRBV10-3 to TRBJ1-4; tentative D call: TRBD1 (5 bases). Per the germline V gene, CDR1 is ENHRY and CDR2 is SYGVKD. V was trimmed by 2 bases and J by 2 bases, leaving 18 bases between them. The CDR3 sequence is 18 residues long. CDR3 coding DNA: TGTGCCATCAGTGAGCGGACACCTGGCCGAGGTACTAATGAAAAACTGTTTTTT. Protein sequence: CAISERTPGRGTNEKLFF.

The chain employs TRBV7-3 and TRBJ1-1; D gene uncertain. CDR1 and CDR2 (germline): SGHTA, FQGTGA. Trimming removed 5 bases from V and 5 bases from J, with 15 bases in between. The CDR3 extends over 14 amino acids. The CDR3, as DNA: TGTGCCAGCAGCCCCGGGGTGGATCTGACTGAAGCTTTCTTT. The encoded protein is CASSPGVDLTEAFF.

The chain uses TRBV28 and TRBJ2-5; 8 bases agree with TRBD2. Germline CDR1 MDHEN, CDR2 SYDVKM. V trimming: 5 bases; J trimming: 5 bases; junction bases outside the gene matches: 10. This CDR3 has 15 amino acids. CDR3 loop: CASSAGTRVRETQYF. The CDR3 bases are TGTGCCAGCAGTGCCGGGACTAGAGTCCGGGAGACCCAGTACTTC.

V usage is TRBV5-6 and J usage is TRBJ2-7; D gene uncertain. The length of the CDR3 is 12 residues. Trimming left V 7 bases short and J 0 bases short, with 8 bases between. Germline loops: CDR1 SGHDT, CDR2 YYEEEE. The CDR3 region has the DNA TGTGCCAGCCGAGGAAGCTCCTACGAGCAGTACTTC. Amino acids: CASRGSSYEQYF.

This chain links TRBV28 with TRBJ1-4, with D perhaps TRBD1 (6 bases). The CDR3 loop spans 15 amino acids. From germline, CDR1 is MDHEN and CDR2 SYDVKM. V was cut by 6 bases and J by 0 bases, with 11 bases left in between. The DNA of the CDR3 is TGTGCCAGCAGCATAGGGGGAGCAACTAATGAAAAACTGTTTTTT. Translation: CASSIGGATNEKLFF.

CDR3 nucleotide sequence: TGTGCCAGCAGTTTATTAGCAGCGGGGACCCAGTACTTC. Protein product: CASSLLAAGTQYF. The V and J genes are TRBV27 and TRBJ2-5; a weak D match, TRBD2 (6 bases). V dropped 1 base and J dropped 7 bases, with 10 bases sitting between them. Looked up from germline, CDR1 is MNHEY and CDR2 is SMNVEV (reference sequence). This CDR3 is built from 13 residues.

The CDR3 nucleotides read TGTGCCAGCAGCTTGCTTAGAGGCGGGGGCGCGGGTACAGATACGCAGTATTTT. Translated: CASSLLRGGGAGTDTQYF. The chain links TRBV7-8 to TRBJ2-3, with D maybe TRBD2 (7 bases). The germline V and J ends were trimmed by 3 bases and 3 bases, with 22 bases remaining between them. The CDR3 loop spans 18 amino acids. Looked up from germline, CDR1 is SGHVS and CDR2 is FQNEAQ.

J is TRBJ1-5 and V is TRBV7-8; D is ambiguous. The CDR3 loop spans 14 amino acids. Germline assignment: CDR1 SGHVS and CDR2 FQNEAQ. Trimming left V 3 bases short and J 7 bases short, with 13 bases between. The CDR3 bases are TGTGCCAGCAGCTTTCGGCCGGGGATGCAGCCCCAGCATTTT. Translation gives CASSFRPGMQPQHF.

The V call is TRBV19, the J call TRBJ2-7; D gene uncertain. The CDR3 has 13 residues. Germline V gene data show CDR1 as LNHDA and CDR2 as SQIVND (reference sequence). The V and J ends lost 3 bases and 0 bases respectively, with 6 bases between them. The CDR3 reads CASSMTSSYEQYF. The DNA for the CDR3 is TGTGCCAGTAGTATGACTTCCTCCTACGAGCAGTACTTC.

This clone was picked up one time. V gene TRBV9 combines with J gene TRBJ1-1, with TRBD1 as a possible D gene (6 bases). Germline CDR1 and CDR2: SGDLS and YYNGEE. Trimming stripped 2 bases from V and 6 bases from J, with 8 bases between. This CDR3 is 12 amino acids long. In nucleotides, the CDR3 is TGTGCCAGCAGCGTTCAGGGGTCTGAAGCTTTCTTT. It encodes CASSVQGSEAFF.

This chain connects TRBV29-1 to TRBJ2-7, with D possibly matching TRBD2 (5 bases). Trimming took 6 bases from V and 1 from J, leaving 25 bases between them. This CDR3 region has 17 residues. The V gene's germline CDR1 is SQVTM and CDR2 ANQGSEA. CDR3 DNA: TGCAGCGTGACTTTGTCCCGTGCGCAGCGGAATTCCTACGAGCAGTACTTC. Translated, it gives CSVTLSRAQRNSYEQYF.

The chain employs TRBV4-3 and TRBJ1-2; tentative D call: TRBD1 (5 bases). This CDR3 region has 14 residues. CDR1 is LGHNA and CDR2 is YSLEER in the germline V gene. V was trimmed by 0 bases and J by 4 bases, leaving 9 bases between them. CDR3 in DNA: TGCGCCAGCAGCCAAGACCTAGGGGTCTATGGCTACACCTTC. Amino acid sequence: CASSQDLGVYGYTF.

The J gene is TRBJ2-3, the V gene TRBV28; 8 bases agree with TRBD1. CDR1 MDHEN and CDR2 SYDVKM come from the germline V gene. Germline trimming cut 7 bases from V and 0 bases from J; bases unmatched to any gene: 6. The CDR3 has 15 residues. The CDR3 protein is CASKDRGYSTDTQYF. DNA of the CDR3: TGTGCCAGCAAAGACAGGGGCTACAGCACAGATACGCAGTATTTT.

The chain links TRBV11-1 to TRBJ2-5, with D maybe TRBD2 (6 bases). The CDR3 length is 14 residues. Trimming left V 1 base short and J 4 bases short, with 10 bases between. Germline values: CDR1 SGHAT, CDR2 FQDESV (reference sequence). This chain's CDR3 is CASSLVEGSETQYF. Written as DNA, the CDR3 is TGTGCCAGCAGCTTAGTGGAGGGTTCAGAGACCCAGTACTTC.

DNA for the CDR3: TGTGCCAGTAGCAGACCGCAGGTTTTCTCTGGGGCCAACGTCCTGACTTTC. Translating it yields CASSRPQVFSGANVLTF. The chain carries TRBV19 and TRBJ2-6; D call uncertain. Germline CDR1 and CDR2: LNHDA and SQIVND (reference sequence). Trimming cost V 6 bases and J 0 bases, with 15 bases left between them. This CDR3 region has 17 residues.

This chain uses TRBV19 with TRBJ1-1; 8 nucleotides line up with TRBD1. The CDR3 runs to 14 residues. Losses at the gene ends were 5 bases for V and 6 bases for J; bases not matched to a gene: 8. Per the germline V gene, CDR1 is LNHDA and CDR2 is SQIVND (reference sequence). The CDR3 here is CASSDRQGKAEAFF. The CDR3, as DNA: TGTGCCAGTAGTGATAGACAGGGGAAGGCTGAAGCTTTCTTT.

The V call is TRBV5-4, the J call TRBJ2-2; D gene unclear. The CDR3 length is 14 residues. V was trimmed by 0 bases and J by 2 bases, leaving 5 bases between them. Germline values: CDR1 SGHNT, CDR2 YYREEE (reference sequence). CDR3 residues: CASSLESNTGELFF. CDR3 DNA sequence: TGTGCCAGCAGCTTGGAATCAAACACCGGGGAGCTGTTTTTT.

The V gene is TRBV11-3, the J gene TRBJ2-2; tentative D call: TRBD2 (6 bases). Trimming took off 1 base at V and 5 bases at J, with 8 bases between the two ends. This CDR3 has 14 residues. Germline loops: CDR1 SGHNT, CDR2 YENEEA. The CDR3 sequence: CASSLGRGTGELFF. The CDR3 nucleotides are TGTGCCAGCAGCTTAGGGCGGGGAACCGGGGAGCTGTTTTTT.

V usage is TRBV29-1 and J usage is TRBJ1-4; maybe TRBD1 (5 bases). Deletions cut 4 bases from V and 7 bases from J, with 10 bases between. The CDR3 has 12 amino acids. Germline V gene data show CDR1 as SQVTM and CDR2 as ANQGSEA. The chain's CDR3 is CSVGQGGEKLFF. The CDR3 DNA is TGCAGCGTTGGTCAGGGAGGTGAAAAACTGTTTTTT.

The rearrangement joins TRBV5-4 to TRBJ2-4, with a possible D match to TRBD1 (5 bases). V was pared by 4 bases and J by 0 bases, with 17 bases between. The CDR3 runs to 17 residues. The V gene's germline CDR1 is SGHNT and CDR2 YYREEE (reference sequence). The CDR3 loop is CASSTGQGVGAKNIQYF. The CDR3 DNA reads TGTGCCAGCAGCACGGGCCAAGGGGTTGGAGCCAAAAACATTCAGTACTTC. Full variable domain (missing parts from reference TRBV5-4 and TRBJ2-4): ETGVTQSPTHLIKTRGQQVTLRCSSQSGHNTVSWYQQALGQGPQFIFQYYREEENGRGNFPPRFSGLQFPNYSSELNVNALELDDSALYLCASSTGQGVGAKNIQYFGAGTRLSVL.

This sequence joins TRBV28 and TRBJ1-4, with unresolved D. The CDR3 runs 14 residues. The V and J ends lost 6 bases and 1 base respectively, with 9 bases between them. Germline-derived CDR1 and CDR2 are MDHEN and SYDVKM. For the CDR3, the DNA is TGTGCCAGCAGCTTCGGGATAACTAATGAAAAACTGTTTTTT. Translated: CASSFGITNEKLFF.

This clone was counted only a few times. The V call is TRBV19, the J call TRBJ2-2; 7 bases align to TRBD1. The CDR3 sequence is 15 residues long. The ends lost 5 bases at V and 1 base at J; junction bases unmatched: 4. CDR1 is LNHDA, CDR2 SQIVND, per germline (reference sequence). The CDR3 loop reads CASSARGRNTGELFF. The CDR3 DNA reads as TGTGCCAGTAGTGCCAGGGGGAGGAACACCGGGGAGCTGTTTTTT.